The rows below give T cell receptor beta chains drawn from one sample of a study of shared clonotypes between healthy human individuals. Libraries were prepared by immunoSEQ multiplex PCR; TCRdb keeps only in-frame clonotypes and omits some of them. The profile covers about a million clones, with around three quarters appearing a single time and over 1.3% taken by the ten largest. Input material: memory CD4+ T cells sorted from blood. The origin of the receptors is a man younger than 35 in good health. CDR3s include the opening cysteine and the closing phenylalanine or tryptophan. D genes are given only for firm matches. Clone size is given for some rows only: seen once, a few or many times, or a class if the clone is expanded.

d_gene	v_gene	j_gene	abundance	CDR3aa	CDR3nt
NA	TRBV6-1	TRBJ1-1	NA	CASSEAEIGSGGAFF	TGTGCCAGCAGTGAAGCTGAAATAGGATCCGGAGGGGCTTTCTTT
TRBD1	TRBV9	TRBJ2-7	NA	CASSVGTVSPYEQYF	TGTGCCAGCAGCGTTGGGACAGTTTCTCCCTACGAGCAGTACTTC
TRBD1	TRBV6-1	TRBJ1-2	few	CASTLTGGYGYTF	TGTGCCAGCACACTCACAGGGGGCTATGGCTACACCTTC
TRBD1	TRBV6-1	TRBJ1-2	NA	CASSGGTVDGYTF	TGTGCCAGCAGTGGCGGGACAGTTGATGGCTACACCTTC
NA	TRBV27	TRBJ1-2	NA	CASSLGWSGANYGYTF	TGTGCCAGCAGTTTAGGTTGGAGCGGAGCTAACTATGGCTACACCTTC
TRBD1	TRBV7-2	TRBJ2-7	NA	CASSLLSQGASYEQYF	TGTGCCAGCAGCTTATTATCGCAGGGGGCCTCCTACGAGCAGTACTTC
TRBD1	TRBV19	TRBJ1-2	NA	CASTWTGGAHGYTF	TGTGCCAGTACTTGGACAGGGGGCGCCCATGGCTACACCTTC
TRBD1	TRBV27	TRBJ1-2	NA	CASSLISGGRGYTF	TGTGCCAGCAGTTTAATATCAGGGGGCCGGGGCTACACCTTC
TRBD2	TRBV5-4	TRBJ2-3	NA	CASSLASGRALGTDTQYF	TGTGCCAGCAGCTTGGCGAGCGGGAGGGCCCTAGGCACAGATACGCAGTATTTT
NA	TRBV15	TRBJ2-7	NA	CATSRETHSSYEQYF	TGTGCCACCAGCAGAGAGACACACAGCTCCTACGAGCAGTACTTC
NA	TRBV6-6	TRBJ2-7	NA	CASRPEGLLAGGEQYF	TGTGCCAGCAGGCCGGAAGGACTCCTCGCCGGAGGGGAGCAGTACTTC
TRBD1	TRBV11-3	TRBJ1-1	once	CASSFVRQGRRVGTEAFF	TGTGCCAGCAGCTTCGTCAGACAGGGGAGGCGAGTAGGCACTGAAGCTTTCTTT
NA	TRBV30	TRBJ2-5	NA	CAWSIDLAQYF	TGTGCCTGGAGTATCGATTTGGCCCAGTACTTC
TRBD1	TRBV6-5	TRBJ2-1	few	CASSYGTGLTNEQFF	TGTGCCAGCAGTTACGGGACAGGGCTGACTAATGAGCAGTTCTTC
TRBD1	TRBV5-4	TRBJ1-2	once	CASSGRQQGWDYGYTF	TGTGCCAGCAGCGGACGACAACAGGGGTGGGACTATGGCTACACCTTC
NA	TRBV7-2	TRBJ1-6	once	CASSYSYNSPLHF	TGTGCCAGCAGCTACTCCTATAATTCACCCCTCCACTTT
TRBD1	TRBV7-2	TRBJ1-6	NA	CASSRDRVGSPLHF	TGTGCCAGCAGCCGGGACAGGGTTGGCTCACCCCTCCACTTT
TRBD1	TRBV28	TRBJ1-6	NA	CAGRDRGDYNSPLHF	TGTGCTGGTCGGGACAGGGGAGACTATAATTCACCCCTCCACTTT
TRBD2	TRBV7-2	TRBJ2-5	NA	CASSFVAGGRETQYF	TGTGCCAGCAGCTTTGTCGCGGGAGGGCGAGAGACCCAGTACTTC
NA	TRBV12-1	TRBJ1-1	few	CASSLGGKNTEAFF	TGTGCCAGCAGCCTCGGTGGCAAGAACACTGAAGCTTTCTTT
TRBD1	TRBV2	TRBJ1-4	NA	CASRLSGQEYEKLFF	TGTGCCAGCAGGCTTTCGGGACAGGAGTATGAAAAACTGTTTTTT
NA	TRBV19	TRBJ1-5	once	CASSIQGLANQPQHF	TGTGCCAGTAGTATACAGGGTCTAGCCAATCAGCCCCAGCATTTT
NA	TRBV28	TRBJ2-7	NA	CASSLSRLGIYEQYF	TGTGCCAGCAGTTTGTCCCGGTTGGGTATTTACGAGCAGTACTTC
NA	TRBV6-5	TRBJ1-2	NA	CASSSGTKINYGYTF	TGTGCCAGCAGCTCTGGGACCAAAATTAACTATGGCTACACCTTC
NA	TRBV10-3	TRBJ2-7	NA	CAIRNTQYEQYF	TGTGCCATCAGGAATACCCAATACGAGCAGTACTTC
NA	TRBV4-1	TRBJ2-7	NA	CASSPGQDNEQYF	TGCGCCAGCAGCCCGGGCCAAGACAACGAGCAGTACTTC
NA	TRBV5-1	TRBJ2-2	NA	CASSLGRQGGNTGELFF	TGCGCCAGCAGCTTGGGCCGGCAGGGTGGGAACACCGGGGAGCTGTTTTTT
NA	TRBV28	TRBJ1-5	NA	CASSFRDGQGRQPQHF	TGTGCCAGCAGTTTTAGGGATGGGCAGGGAAGACAGCCCCAGCATTTT
NA	TRBV5-1	TRBJ2-3	NA	CASSLEWVPDTQYF	TGCGCCAGCAGCTTGGAGTGGGTCCCCGATACGCAGTATTTT
TRBD2	TRBV4-2	TRBJ2-1	NA	CASSQEWRGAYNEQFF	TGTGCCAGCAGCCAAGAGTGGCGGGGGGCTTACAATGAGCAGTTCTTC
NA	TRBV5-1	TRBJ2-1	NA	CASSLESGNEQFF	TGCGCCAGCAGCTTGGAGAGCGGGAATGAGCAGTTCTTC
TRBD2	TRBV28	TRBJ2-7	NA	CASTSGLAGGRSYEQYF	TGTGCCAGCACCTCGGGACTAGCGGGGGGGAGGTCCTACGAGCAGTACTTC
NA	TRBV4-1	TRBJ1-1	NA	CASSQAGWGTEAFF	TGCGCCAGCAGCCAAGCCGGTTGGGGCACTGAAGCTTTCTTT
NA	TRBV9	TRBJ2-7	once	CASSVHRAGSYEQYF	TGTGCCAGCAGCGTCCACCGAGCCGGCTCCTACGAGCAGTACTTC
NA	TRBV7-6	TRBJ2-3	once	CASSWGGHADTQYF	TGTGCCAGCAGCTGGGGGGGCCACGCAGATACGCAGTATTTT
TRBD1	TRBV27	TRBJ2-7	NA	CASSSTGTAPYEQYF	TGTGCCAGCAGTTCAACCGGGACAGCGCCCTACGAGCAGTACTTC
TRBD2	TRBV10-3	TRBJ2-7	few	CAISEGTSGSYEQYF	TGTGCCATCAGTGAGGGGACTAGCGGGAGTTACGAGCAGTACTTC
TRBD1	TRBV5-1	TRBJ1-1	NA	CASSRGQGGTEAFF	TGCGCCAGCAGCCGGGGACAGGGGGGAACTGAAGCTTTCTTT
NA	TRBV6-6	TRBJ2-1	NA	CASRADGMNNEQFF	TGTGCCAGCAGGGCTGATGGGATGAATAATGAGCAGTTCTTC
NA	TRBV30	TRBJ2-1	NA	CAWSLEQYNEQFF	TGTGCCTGGAGTCTGGAACAGTACAATGAGCAGTTCTTC
NA	TRBV30	TRBJ1-2	NA	CARQDRGKGDGYTF	TGTGCCAGACAAGACAGAGGCAAGGGGGATGGCTACACCTTC
NA	TRBV6-6	TRBJ1-6	NA	CASSYSIINSPLHF	TGTGCCAGCAGTTACTCTATTATTAATTCACCCCTCCACTTT
TRBD1	TRBV18	TRBJ2-7	NA	CASSYTGTGAYEQYF	TGTGCCAGCTCATACACCGGGACAGGGGCCTACGAGCAGTACTTC